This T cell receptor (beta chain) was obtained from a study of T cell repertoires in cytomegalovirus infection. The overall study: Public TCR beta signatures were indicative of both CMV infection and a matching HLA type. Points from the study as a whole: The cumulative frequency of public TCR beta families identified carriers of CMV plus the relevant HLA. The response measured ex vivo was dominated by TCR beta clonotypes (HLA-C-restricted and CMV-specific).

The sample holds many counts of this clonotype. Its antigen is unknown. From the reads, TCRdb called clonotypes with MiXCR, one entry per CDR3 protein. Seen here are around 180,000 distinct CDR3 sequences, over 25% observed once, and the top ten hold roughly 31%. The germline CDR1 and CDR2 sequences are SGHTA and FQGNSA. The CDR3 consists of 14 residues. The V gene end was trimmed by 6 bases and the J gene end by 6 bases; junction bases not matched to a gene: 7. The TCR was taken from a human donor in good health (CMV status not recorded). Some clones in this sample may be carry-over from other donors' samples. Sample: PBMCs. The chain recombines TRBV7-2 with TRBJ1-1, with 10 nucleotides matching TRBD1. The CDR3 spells CASSLDRGVPEAFF. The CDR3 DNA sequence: TGTGCCAGCAGTTTGGACAGGGGGGTCCCTGAAGCTTTCTTT.